This TCR beta chain derives from a study of metastatic and nonmetastatic thyroid tumors. Study-wide background: Comparison of repertoires was carried out across blood and tumor or nodule tissue from malignant and benign thyroid patients.

TCRdb re-analyzed the PCR reads through MiXCR. The data hold several thousand clones, with about 32% observed a single time. Note on this clone: This sequence may be a read error, since a much larger clone differs from it by one base.

Patients had received no treatment of any kind before thyroid surgery. The germline V gene has CDR1 DFQATT and CDR2 SNEGSKA (reference sequence). The CDR3 has 15 amino acids. The chain joins TRBV20-1 to TRBJ1-5, with D maybe TRBD1 (5 bases). Sequencing was performed on adjacent normal tissue. The TCR was taken from a female donor with papillary thyroid cancer or a benign thyroid nodule (not recorded which). Some clones in this sample may be carry-over from other donors' samples. DNA for the CDR3: TGCGGTGCTGGGGGGAAGGGTGGGGGCAATCAGCCCCAGCATTTT. Its protein is CGAGGKGGGNQPQHF.